Presented here are 12 T cell receptor beta chains from one specimen sequenced in a study of Ad26.COV2.S vaccination and SARS-CoV-2 variants. Described treatment: 19 received Ad26.COV2.S at low or high dose, single or two shots; about 5 received placebo; per-sample allocation not given. Day 63 following the first vaccine or placebo injection was when the samples were taken. The protocol was immunoSEQ multiplex PCR, while the TCRdb copy is restricted to in-frame clones and leaves out a portion. The data hold hundreds of thousands of clones, with 88% observed a single time. The source was peripheral blood, collected in a trial of Ad26.COV2.S vaccine versus placebo. The source is a person aged 18-60 years who received the Ad26.COV2.S COVID-19 vaccine or a placebo.

In DNA, the CDR3 is TGTGCCAGCAGTGAAGGCAGGGGCAGAGGTCTTGGCTACACCTTC. Encoded protein: CASSEGRGRGLGYTF. The chain is built from TRBV6-1 and TRBJ1-2, with D tentatively TRBD1 (6 bases). The CDR3 is 15 amino acids. Germline loops: CDR1 MNHNS, CDR2 SASEGT. V lost 1 base to trimming and J lost 7 bases, with 16 bases between them.

The rearrangement uses TRBV29-1 and TRBJ2-7, with TRBD1 identical over 10 bases. Germline V gene data show CDR1 as SQVTM and CDR2 as ANQGSEA. J was trimmed by 3 bases and V by 4 bases; bases with no gene match: 6. This CDR3 is 14 amino acids long. This CDR3 is CSVATGTGVYEQYF. The CDR3 DNA is TGCAGCGTTGCAACCGGGACAGGGGTCTACGAGCAGTACTTC.

This sequence joins TRBV7-3 and TRBJ2-4; D unclear. The CDR3 is made up of 13 amino acids. CDR1 SGHTA and CDR2 FQGTGA come from the germline V gene. Trimming took off 6 bases at V and 5 bases at J, with 11 bases between the two ends. The CDR3 spells CASRSRTENIQYF. CDR3 nucleotides: TGTGCCAGCAGGTCTAGGACGGAAAACATTCAGTACTTC.

V usage is TRBV10-3 and J usage is TRBJ1-1; TRBD1 aligns across 7 bases. The CDR3 runs to 22 residues. V gave up 0 bases and J gave up 0 bases; unmatched junction bases: 22. In germline, CDR1 is ENHRY, CDR2 SYGVKD. The CDR3 loop is CAISESSGGRGGYASMNTEAFF. The CDR3 DNA reads TGTGCCATCAGTGAGTCGAGCGGTGGCAGGGGGGGTTACGCGTCCATGAACACTGAAGCTTTCTTT.

This chain links TRBV4-3 with TRBJ1-5, with D unresolved. V was shortened by 8 bases and J by 3 bases, with 17 bases between the two germline ends. There are 15 residues in the CDR3. Germline V gives CDR1 LGHNA, CDR2 YSLEER. The CDR3: CASGVAVYSNQPQHF. In DNA, the CDR3 is TGCGCCAGCGGGGTGGCAGTTTATTCCAATCAGCCCCAGCATTTT.

Details on this clone: Germline and junction disagree at one end, which may indicate a read error. The chain couples TRBV12-3 or TRBV12-4 to TRBJ1-4; 12 bases are shared with TRBD1. The CDR3 totals 12 residues. The CDR3 loop is CASSSTGQGAVF. DNA for the CDR3: TGTGCCAGCAGTTCCACGGGACAGGGGGCTGTTTTT.

V and J are TRBV28 and TRBJ2-5; unclear D gene. In germline, CDR1 is MDHEN, CDR2 SYDVKM. V lost 8 bases, J lost 2 bases, and 9 bases lay in between. The CDR3 consists of 12 residues. Here the CDR3 DNA reads TGTGCCAGCTTTGCGAGTCAAGAGACCCAGTACTTC. Its translation is CASFASQETQYF.

In its sample, this clone was seen a few times. The chain uses TRBV30 and TRBJ1-5; weak D call: TRBD1 (5 bases). Germline-derived CDR1 and CDR2 are GTSNPN and SVGIG (reference sequence). V was pared by 0 bases and J by 0 bases, with 15 bases between. There are 17 residues in the CDR3. This chain's CDR3 is CAWSVGRVRNSNQPQHF. The CDR3 bases are TGTGCCTGGAGTGTGGGCAGGGTGAGAAATAGCAATCAGCCCCAGCATTTT. Together with reference TRBV30 and TRBJ1-5, the CDR3 gives the full variable domain: SQTIHQWPATLVQPVGSPLSLECTVEGTSNPNLYWYRQAAGRGLQLLFYSVGIGQISSEVPQNLSASRPQDRQFILSSKKLLLSDSGFYLCAWSVGRVRNSNQPQHFGDGTRLSIL.

V and J are TRBV6-6 and TRBJ1-5, with no clear D. The CDR3 contains 13 residues. Trimming shortened V by 5 bases and J by 9 bases, and 14 bases separated the two germline ends. Germline V lookup: CDR1 MNHNY, CDR2 SVGAGI (reference sequence). The CDR3 DNA sequence: TGTGCCAGCAGTGCAGACACCGCTACGCCCCAGCATTTT. Translated, it gives CASSADTATPQHF.

The rearrangement joins TRBV20-1 to TRBJ1-6; D ambiguous. Deletions cut 2 bases from V and 12 bases from J, with 8 bases between. The CDR3 runs to 11 residues. CDR1 is DFQATT and CDR2 is SNEGSKA in the germline V gene (reference sequence). The CDR3 nucleotides are TGCAGTGCTAGACATGGCGGACCCCTCCACTTT. It yields the protein CSARHGGPLHF.

This clone was seen only once. The genes are TRBV10-3 and TRBJ2-7, with TRBD1 matching 7 bases. Germline V gene data show CDR1 as ENHRY and CDR2 as SYGVKD. J lost 10 bases, V lost 11 bases, and 14 bases had no gene match. The CDR3 has 12 amino acids. CDR3 coding DNA: TGTGCCTCAAGGGGGCTCGACTCCTTTCAGTACTTC. This translates into CASRGLDSFQYF.

The gene calls are TRBV19 and TRBJ1-3; D is undetermined. The CDR3 covers 17 residues. The V gene's germline CDR1 is LNHDA and CDR2 SQIVND (reference sequence). V shed 0 bases and J shed 0 bases, with 12 bases lying between them. The chain's CDR3 is CASSIDQPESSGNTIYF. The DNA of the CDR3 is TGTGCCAGTAGTATAGATCAGCCGGAGAGCTCTGGAAACACCATATATTTT.